This TCR beta chain was documented in a study of blood T cell repertoires in COVID-19. Study-wide background: PBMCs, B-cell-depleted T cells, or T cells provided the cDNA or gDNA that made up the material.

Authors' methods: By means of reference gene primer amplification, nucleated cell counts were estimated. Sequencing used immunoSEQ multiplex PCR; TCRdb keeps in-frame clones, though not all of them. V and J calls and clone size are those listed in that table; D and trimming were worked out from the DNA. The sample lists roughly 170,000 clones, 85% to 90% seen once, with about 1% in the top ten. Germline V gives CDR1 SEHNR, CDR2 FQNEAQ (reference sequence). The ends were cut back, 2 bases at V and 6 bases at J, with 10 bases in the middle. The CDR3 covers 13 residues. Sequencing used peripheral blood. This TCR was recovered from a woman in her late teens or twenties who had recovered from COVID-19. The genes are TRBV7-9 and TRBJ1-1; no clear D gene. CDR3 loop: CASSLPGLSEAFF. CDR3 nucleotides: TGTGCCAGCAGCTTACCCGGACTTTCTGAAGCTTTCTTT.